This T cell receptor beta chain was captured by sequencing in a study of Ad26.COV2.S vaccination and SARS-CoV-2 variants. Study results and limitations: People who got the vaccine or the placebo had similar non-spike TCR breadth. Placebo recipients showed lower spike-specific TCR breadth than vaccinees.

Treatment indicated: around 19 received Ad26.COV2.S at low or high dose, single or two shots; 5 received placebo; per-sample allocation not given. Samples analyzed were those drawn on day 63 after the first vaccine or placebo injection. Wuhan-strain SARS-CoV-2 spike was expressed by the Ad26 vector that made up the vaccine. Sequencing was performed with immunoSEQ multiplex PCR; in TCRdb, only in-frame clones are kept and a portion is missing. The repertoire holds about 250,000 clones, around 87% seen once, with over 2.5% in the top ten. Trimming took 0 bases from V and 8 from J, leaving 10 bases between them. The germline gives CDR1 SGHTA, CDR2 FQGTGA. The CDR3 totals 13 residues. On this clone itself: Its target is not known.

The chain couples TRBV7-3 to TRBJ1-1, with D unresolved. The input for sequencing was peripheral blood, taken in a trial of Ad26.COV2.S vaccine versus placebo. This clonotype was sampled from a person aged 18-60 years who received the Ad26.COV2.S COVID-19 vaccine or a placebo. This CDR3 is CASSLTRLEEAFF. CDR3 DNA sequence: TGTGCCAGCAGCTTAACCCGACTGGAGGAAGCTTTCTTT. Looking up the rest from reference TRBV7-3 and TRBJ1-1 gives the full variable domain: GAGVSQTPSNKVTEKGKYVELRCDPISGHTALYWYRQSLGQGPEFLIYFQGTGAADDSGLPNDRFFAVRPEGSVSTLKIQRTERGDSAVYLCASSLTRLEEAFFGQGTRLTVV.